This T cell receptor (beta chain) was captured by sequencing in a study of radiation and T cells in renal cell carcinoma. Some clones are missing from TCRdb's copy, which holds only in-frame ones; the method was immunoSEQ multiplex PCR. The profile covers roughly 130,000 clones, with approximately 90% appearing a single time and 5% to 6.5% taken by the ten largest. The time point: blood 2 weeks post-SBRT. Documented treatment: 15 Gy SBRT to primary tumor, nephrectomy 4 weeks later. The sequencing here drew on blood, taken from a patient whose treatment included radiotherapy and nephrectomy. The TCR was taken from a woman aged 70-85 years with renal cell carcinoma.

The CDR3 sequence: CASSLQRGGLNEQFF. In DNA, the CDR3 is TGTGCCAGCAGCTTACAGCGGGGGGGCCTTAATGAGCAGTTCTTC. The V gene is TRBV7-2, the J gene TRBJ2-1; TRBD2 agrees at 10 bases. V gave up 2 bases and J gave up 7 bases; unmatched junction bases: 5. This CDR3 is 15 amino acids long. The germline V gene encodes CDR1 SGHTA and CDR2 FQGNSA. Full variable domain (remainder filled in from reference TRBV7-2 and TRBJ2-1): GAGVSQSPSNKVTEKGKDVELRCDPISGHTALYWYRQSLGQGLEFLIYFQGNSAPDKSGLPSDRFSAERTGGSVSTLTIQRTQQEDSAVYLCASSLQRGGLNEQFFGPGTRLTVL.